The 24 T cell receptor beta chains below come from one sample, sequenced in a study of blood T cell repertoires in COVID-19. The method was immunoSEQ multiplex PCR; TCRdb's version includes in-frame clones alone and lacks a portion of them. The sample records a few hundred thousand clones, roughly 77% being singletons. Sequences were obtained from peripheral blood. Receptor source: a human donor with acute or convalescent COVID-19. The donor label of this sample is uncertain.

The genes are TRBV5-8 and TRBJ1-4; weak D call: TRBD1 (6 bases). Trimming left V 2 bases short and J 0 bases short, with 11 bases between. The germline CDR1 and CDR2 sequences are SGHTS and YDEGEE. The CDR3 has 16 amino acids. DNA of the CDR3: TGTGCCAGCAGCTTAGGACAGAGAGCAACTAATGAAAAACTGTTTTTT. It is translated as CASSLGQRATNEKLFF. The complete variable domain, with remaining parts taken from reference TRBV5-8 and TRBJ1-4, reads EAGVTQSPTHLIKTRGQQATLRCSPISGHTSVYWYQQALGLGLQFLLWYDEGEERNRGNFPPRFSGRQFPNYSSELNVNALELEDSALYLCASSLGQRATNEKLFFGSGTQLSVL.

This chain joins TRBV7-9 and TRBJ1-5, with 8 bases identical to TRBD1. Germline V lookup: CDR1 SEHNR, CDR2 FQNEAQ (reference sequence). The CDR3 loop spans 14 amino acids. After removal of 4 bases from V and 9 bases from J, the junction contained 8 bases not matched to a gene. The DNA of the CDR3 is TGTGCCAGCAGCTCGGGACAGGCTGGGCTGCCCCAGCATTTT. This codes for CASSSGQAGLPQHF.

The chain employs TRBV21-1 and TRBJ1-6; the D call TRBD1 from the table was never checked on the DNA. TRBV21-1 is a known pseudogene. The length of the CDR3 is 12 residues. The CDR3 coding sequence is TGTGCCAGCACAGGGGCCAATTCACCCCTCCACTTT. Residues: CASTGANSPLHF.

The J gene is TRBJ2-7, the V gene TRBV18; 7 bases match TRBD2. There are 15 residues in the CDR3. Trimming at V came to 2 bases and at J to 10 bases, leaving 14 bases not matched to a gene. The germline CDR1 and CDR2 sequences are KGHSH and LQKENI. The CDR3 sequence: CASSPSASGLLGQYF. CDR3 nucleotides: TGTGCCAGCTCACCAAGCGCTAGCGGACTTTTAGGTCAGTACTTC.

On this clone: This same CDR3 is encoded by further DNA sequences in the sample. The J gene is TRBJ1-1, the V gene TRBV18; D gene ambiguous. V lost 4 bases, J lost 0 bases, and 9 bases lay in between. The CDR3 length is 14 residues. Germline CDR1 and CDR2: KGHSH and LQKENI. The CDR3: CASSLAGMNTEAFF. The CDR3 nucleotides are TGTGCCAGCTCACTCGCAGGCATGAACACTGAAGCTTTCTTT.

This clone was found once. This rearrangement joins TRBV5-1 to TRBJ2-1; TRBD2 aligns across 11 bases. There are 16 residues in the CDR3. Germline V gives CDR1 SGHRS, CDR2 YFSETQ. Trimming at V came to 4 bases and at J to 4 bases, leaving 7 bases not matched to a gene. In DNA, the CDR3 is TGCGCCAGCAGCCGAGCATCTAGCGGGGGGTACAATGAGCAGTTCTTC. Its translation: CASSRASSGGYNEQFF.

CDR3 residues: CASSDAGLSSYEQYF. For the CDR3, the DNA is TGTGCCAGCAGTGATGCAGGCTTAAGCTCCTACGAGCAGTACTTC. The rearrangement joins TRBV2 to TRBJ2-7; D unclear. V lost 3 bases, J lost 0 bases, and 12 bases lay in between. This CDR3 spans 15 amino acids. Germline V CDR1 and CDR2: SNHLY, FYNNEI.

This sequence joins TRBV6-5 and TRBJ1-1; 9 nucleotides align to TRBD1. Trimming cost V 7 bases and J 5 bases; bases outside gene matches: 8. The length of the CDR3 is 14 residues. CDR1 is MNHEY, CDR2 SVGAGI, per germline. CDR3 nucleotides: TGTGCCAGCACTGTCGACAGGGGGAGTACTGAAGCTTTCTTT. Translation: CASTVDRGSTEAFF.

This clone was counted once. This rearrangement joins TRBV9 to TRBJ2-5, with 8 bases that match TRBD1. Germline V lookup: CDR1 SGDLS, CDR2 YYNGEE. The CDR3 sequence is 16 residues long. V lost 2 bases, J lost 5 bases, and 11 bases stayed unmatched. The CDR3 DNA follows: TGTGCCAGCAGCGTCACGGGCGCCACAGGGGGGGAGACCCAGTACTTC. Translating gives CASSVTGATGGETQYF.

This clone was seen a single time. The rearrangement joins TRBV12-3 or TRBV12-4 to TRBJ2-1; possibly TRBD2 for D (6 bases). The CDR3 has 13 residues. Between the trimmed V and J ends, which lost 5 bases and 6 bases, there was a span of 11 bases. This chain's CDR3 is CASSRRGGNEQFF. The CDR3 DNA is TGTGCCAGCAGTCGGAGGGGTGGCAATGAGCAGTTCTTC.

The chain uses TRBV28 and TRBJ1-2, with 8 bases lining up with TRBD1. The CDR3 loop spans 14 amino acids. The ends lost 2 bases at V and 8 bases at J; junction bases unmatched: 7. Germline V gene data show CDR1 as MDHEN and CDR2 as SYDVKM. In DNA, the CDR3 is TGTGCCAGCAGTTTACTTCAGGGGGCAAACGGCTACACCTTC. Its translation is CASSLLQGANGYTF.

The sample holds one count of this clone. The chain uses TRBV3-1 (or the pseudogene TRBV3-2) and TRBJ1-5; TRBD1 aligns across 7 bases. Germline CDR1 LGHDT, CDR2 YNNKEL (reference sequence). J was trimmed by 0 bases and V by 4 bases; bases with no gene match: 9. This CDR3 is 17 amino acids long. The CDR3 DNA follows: TGTGCCAGCAGCCCTCGACAGGGACATAATAGCAATCAGCCCCAGCATTTT. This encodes CASSPRQGHNSNQPQHF.

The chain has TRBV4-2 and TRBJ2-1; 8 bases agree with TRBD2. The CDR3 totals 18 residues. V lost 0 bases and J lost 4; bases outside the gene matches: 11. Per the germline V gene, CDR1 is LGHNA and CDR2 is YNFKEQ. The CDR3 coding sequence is TGTGCCAGCAGCCAAGATCCTTGGGCTAGCGGGTCATACAATGAGCAGTTCTTC. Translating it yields CASSQDPWASGSYNEQFF.

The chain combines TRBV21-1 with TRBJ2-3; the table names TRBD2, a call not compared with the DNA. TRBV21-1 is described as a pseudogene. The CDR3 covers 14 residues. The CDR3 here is CASILAGPRNTQYF. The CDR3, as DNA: TGTGCCAGCATCCTAGCGGGACCCCGGAATACGCAGTATTTT.

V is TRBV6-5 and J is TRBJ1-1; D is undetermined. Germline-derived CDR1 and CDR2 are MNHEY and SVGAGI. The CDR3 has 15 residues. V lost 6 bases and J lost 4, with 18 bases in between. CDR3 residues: CASRLQSKIGTEAFF. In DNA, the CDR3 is TGTGCCAGCAGACTGCAATCCAAGATCGGCACTGAAGCTTTCTTT.

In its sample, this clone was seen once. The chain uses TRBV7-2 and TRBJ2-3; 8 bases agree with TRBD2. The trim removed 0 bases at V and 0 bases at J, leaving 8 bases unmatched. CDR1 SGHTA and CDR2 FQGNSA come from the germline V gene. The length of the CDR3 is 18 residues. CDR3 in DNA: TGTGCCAGCAGCTTAGCGGGGACTAGAGGACGTAGCACAGATACGCAGTATTTT. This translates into CASSLAGTRGRSTDTQYF. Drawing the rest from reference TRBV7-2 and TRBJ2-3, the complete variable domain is GAGVSQSPSNKVTEKGKDVELRCDPISGHTALYWYRQSLGQGLEFLIYFQGNSAPDKSGLPSDRFSAERTGGSVSTLTIQRTQQEDSAVYLCASSLAGTRGRSTDTQYFGPGTRLTVL.

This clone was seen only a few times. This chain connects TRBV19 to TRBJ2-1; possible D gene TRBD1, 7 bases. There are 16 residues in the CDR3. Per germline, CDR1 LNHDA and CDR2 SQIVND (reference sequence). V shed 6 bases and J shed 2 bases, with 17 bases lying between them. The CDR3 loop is CASRRGQGGAYNEQFF. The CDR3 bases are TGTGCCAGTAGAAGGGGCCAGGGGGGAGCCTACAATGAGCAGTTCTTC.

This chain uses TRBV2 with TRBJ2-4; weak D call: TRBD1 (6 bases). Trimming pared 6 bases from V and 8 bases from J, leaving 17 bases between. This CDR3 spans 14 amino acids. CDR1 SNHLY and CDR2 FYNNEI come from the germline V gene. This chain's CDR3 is CASRTGQFTYIQYF. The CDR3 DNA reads TGTGCCAGCAGAACAGGACAGTTTACGTACATTCAGTACTTC.

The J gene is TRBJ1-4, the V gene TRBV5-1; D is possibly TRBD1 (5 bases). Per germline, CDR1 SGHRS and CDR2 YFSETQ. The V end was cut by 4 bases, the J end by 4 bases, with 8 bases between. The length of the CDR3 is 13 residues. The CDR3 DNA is TGCGCCAGCAGCGGCGACAGTAATGAAAAACTGTTTTTT. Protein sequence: CASSGDSNEKLFF.

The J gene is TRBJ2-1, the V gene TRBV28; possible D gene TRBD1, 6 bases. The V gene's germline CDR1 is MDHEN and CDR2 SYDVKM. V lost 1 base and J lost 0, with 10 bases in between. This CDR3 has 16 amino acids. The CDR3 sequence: CASSLSGAPSYNEQFF. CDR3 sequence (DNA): TGTGCCAGCAGTTTATCAGGGGCCCCCTCCTACAATGAGCAGTTCTTC.

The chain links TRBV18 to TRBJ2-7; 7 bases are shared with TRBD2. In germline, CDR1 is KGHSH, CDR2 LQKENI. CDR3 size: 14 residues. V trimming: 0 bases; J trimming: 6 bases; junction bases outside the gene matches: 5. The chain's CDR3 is CASSPPWGRGEQYF. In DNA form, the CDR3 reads TGTGCCAGCTCACCACCCTGGGGGAGGGGCGAGCAGTACTTC.

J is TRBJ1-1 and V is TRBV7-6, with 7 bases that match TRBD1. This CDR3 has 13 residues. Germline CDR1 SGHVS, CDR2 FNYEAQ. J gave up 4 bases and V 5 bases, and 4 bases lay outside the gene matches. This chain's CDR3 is CASSKGTATEAFF. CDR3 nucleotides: TGTGCCAGCAGCAAAGGGACAGCCACTGAAGCTTTCTTT.

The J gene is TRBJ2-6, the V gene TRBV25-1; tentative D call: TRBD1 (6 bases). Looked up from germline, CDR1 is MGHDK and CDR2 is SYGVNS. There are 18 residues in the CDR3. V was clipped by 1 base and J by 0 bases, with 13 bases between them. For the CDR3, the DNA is TGTGCCAGCAGTGAATCGGCAGGGGTTCGCTCTGGGGCCAACGTCCTGACTTTC. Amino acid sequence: CASSESAGVRSGANVLTF.

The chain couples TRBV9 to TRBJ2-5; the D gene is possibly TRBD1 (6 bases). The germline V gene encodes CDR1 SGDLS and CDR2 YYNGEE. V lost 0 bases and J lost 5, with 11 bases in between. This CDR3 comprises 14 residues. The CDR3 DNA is TGTGCCAGCAGCGTAGAGGGGGTGCCGGAGACCCAGTACTTC. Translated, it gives CASSVEGVPETQYF.